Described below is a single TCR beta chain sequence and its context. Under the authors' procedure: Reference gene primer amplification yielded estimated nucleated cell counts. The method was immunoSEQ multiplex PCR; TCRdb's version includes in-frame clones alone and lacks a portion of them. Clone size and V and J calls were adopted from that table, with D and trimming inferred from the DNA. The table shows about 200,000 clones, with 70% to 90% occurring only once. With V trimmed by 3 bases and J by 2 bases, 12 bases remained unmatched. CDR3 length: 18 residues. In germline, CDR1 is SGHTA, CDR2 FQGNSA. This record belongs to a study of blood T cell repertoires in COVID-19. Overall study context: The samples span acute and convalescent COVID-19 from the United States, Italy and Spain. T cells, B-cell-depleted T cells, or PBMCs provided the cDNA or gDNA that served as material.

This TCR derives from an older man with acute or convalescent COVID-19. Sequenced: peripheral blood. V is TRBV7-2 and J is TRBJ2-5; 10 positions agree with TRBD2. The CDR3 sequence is CASSFGPSGRELQETQYF. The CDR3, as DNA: TGTGCCAGCAGCTTTGGGCCTAGCGGGAGAGAGTTACAAGAGACCCAGTACTTC.